This paragraph covers one T cell receptor (beta chain) sequence. Its antigen remains unknown. The PCR contained 60 Vbeta and 13 Jbeta primers. Here immunoSEQ multiplex PCR was the method, and the copy in TCRdb shows in-frame clones only, minus some. Found here are 150,000 to 200,000 clones, approximately 85% of them singletons; the top ten hold 2% to 2.5%. Per germline, CDR1 WSHSY and CDR2 SAAADI. This CDR3 contains 12 residues. V shed 4 bases and J shed 0 bases, with 3 bases lying between them. This sample is drawn from a study of cytomegalovirus exposure and HLA in healthy donors. Study outcomes and limitations: The authors enumerated around 150 TCR beta chains as linked to cytomegalovirus.

V and J are TRBV10-2 and TRBJ1-2; D remains ambiguous. Material for sequencing was PBMCs. This clonotype was obtained from a man younger than 35 in good health and CMV-seropositive. CDR3 sequence (DNA): TGCGCCAGCAGTGCTTCTAACTATGGCTACACCTTC. Amino acid sequence: CASSASNYGYTF.